The 11 T cell receptor beta chains given below trace back to one sample, sequenced in a study of T cell repertoires in cytomegalovirus infection. Using its own MiXCR run on the reads, TCRdb lists one record per CDR3 protein. The top ten hold approximately 8.2% of the sample, which has some 600,000 distinct CDR3 sequences, approximately 24% seen once. Material: CD8+ T cells from PBMCs. The receptors come from a human donor in good health (CMV status not recorded). Some clones in this sample may be carry-over from other donors' samples.

On this clonotype itself: A much larger clone lies one base from this, so it may be a read error. V is TRBV28 and J is TRBJ2-2, with D perhaps being TRBD1 or TRBD2 (5 bases each). V was cut by 3 bases and J by 0 bases, with 26 bases left in between. This CDR3 has 21 residues. Germline CDR1 reads MDHEN; CDR2 reads SYDVKM. Here the CDR3 DNA reads TGTGCCAGCAGTTTTTTTCCACCCGAGGGGTGGACGGAAGCGAACACCGGGGAGCTGTTTTTT. Residues: CASSFFPPEGWTEANTGELFF. Full variable domain (missing parts from reference TRBV28 and TRBJ2-2): DVKVTQSSRYLVKRTGEKVFLECVQDMDHENMFWYRQDPGLGLRLIYFSYDVKMKEKGDIPEGYSVSREKKERFSLILESASTNQTSMYLCASSFFPPEGWTEANTGELFFGEGSRLTVL.

V and J are TRBV4-1 and TRBJ1-1; unclear D gene. V was cut by 1 base and J by 4 bases, with 13 bases left in between. Looked up from germline, CDR1 is MGHRA and CDR2 is YSYEKL. This CDR3 has 15 residues. CDR3 coding DNA: TGCGCCAGCAGCCAAGGCGTCACCGGAGGCACTGAAGCTTTCTTT. This encodes CASSQGVTGGTEAFF.

This clonotype was picked up many times. This chain connects TRBV4-1 to TRBJ2-6, with D unclear. Germline V lookup: CDR1 MGHRA, CDR2 YSYEKL. Trimming removed 0 bases from V and 3 bases from J, with 12 bases in between. The length of the CDR3 is 17 residues. The CDR3 sequence: CASSQEWQAYGANVLTF. The DNA of the CDR3 is TGCGCCAGCAGCCAAGAGTGGCAGGCTTATGGGGCCAACGTCCTGACTTTC.

The rearrangement links TRBV13 to TRBJ2-2; 13 positions match TRBD2. Germline V CDR1 and CDR2: PRHDT, FYEKMQ (reference sequence). V shed 4 bases and J 1 base; nucleotides not matched to a gene: 6. The CDR3 is made up of 18 amino acids. CDR3 sequence: CASSSLRLAGGNTGELFF. The CDR3 DNA is TGTGCCAGCAGCTCCCTCCGACTAGCGGGGGGGAACACCGGGGAGCTGTTTTTT.

This clonotype was counted only a few times. The rearrangement links TRBV7-9 to TRBJ1-2, with D possibly TRBD1 on 5 matching bases. Germline CDR1 reads SEHNR; CDR2 reads FQNEAQ (reference sequence). The CDR3 loop spans 15 amino acids. The germline V and J ends were trimmed by 1 base and 1 base, with 10 bases remaining between them. The CDR3 nucleotides read TGTGCCAGCAGCTTAGAAGACAGACTTAACTATGGCTACACCTTC. As protein: CASSLEDRLNYGYTF.

A few counts support this clonotype. The V and J genes are TRBV5-5 and TRBJ1-2; D perhaps matches TRBD1 (5 bases). Trimming cost V 0 bases and J 0 bases, with 15 bases left between them. CDR3 length: 17 amino acids. Germline-derived CDR1 and CDR2 are SGHKS and YYEKEE (reference sequence). The chain's CDR3 is CASSLAGRPEANYGYTF. In DNA form, the CDR3 reads TGTGCCAGCAGCTTGGCGGGACGACCAGAAGCTAACTATGGCTACACCTTC.

This clonotype was observed a single time. The chain carries TRBV28 and TRBJ2-5; tentatively, D is TRBD2 (6 bases). This CDR3 comprises 14 residues. The V end was cut by 4 bases, the J end by 5 bases, with 14 bases between. Germline CDR1 is MDHEN and CDR2 is SYDVKM. CDR3 protein: CASSWRGGRETQYF. In nucleotides, the CDR3 is TGTGCCAGCAGTTGGAGGGGAGGTAGGGAGACCCAGTACTTC.

This clonotype was seen repeatedly, ten times or more. The chain is built from TRBV7-2 and TRBJ2-3; 7 nucleotides match TRBD1. The CDR3 runs to 14 residues. Germline CDR1 reads SGHTA; CDR2 reads FQGNSA. After removal of 5 bases from V and 3 bases from J, the junction contained 5 bases not matched to a gene. The CDR3 sequence is CASSTGQKTDTQYF. The CDR3 region has the DNA TGTGCCAGCAGCACGGGACAGAAAACAGATACGCAGTATTTT.

This clonotype was observed at least ten times. The CDR3 nucleotides are TGTGCCAGCAGTTTACCAGGTGTGAACACTGAAGCTTTCTTT. Translated: CASSLPGVNTEAFF. The chain carries TRBV28 and TRBJ1-1; D is undetermined. The length of the CDR3 is 14 residues. Between the trimmed V and J ends, which lost 2 bases and 0 bases, there was a span of 7 bases. Per germline, CDR1 MDHEN and CDR2 SYDVKM. Drawing the rest from reference TRBV28 and TRBJ1-1, the complete variable domain is DVKVTQSSRYLVKRTGEKVFLECVQDMDHENMFWYRQDPGLGLRLIYFSYDVKMKEKGDIPEGYSVSREKKERFSLILESASTNQTSMYLCASSLPGVNTEAFFGQGTRLTVV.

In its sample, this clonotype was seen many times. This chain uses TRBV12-3 or TRBV12-4 with TRBJ1-5; D possibly corresponds to TRBD1 (6 bases). Between the trimmed V and J ends, which lost 4 bases and 6 bases, there was a span of 16 bases. The CDR3 contains 15 residues. CDR3 region: CASSSRQDRAQPQHF. CDR3 DNA sequence: TGTGCCAGCAGTTCCAGACAGGATAGGGCTCAGCCCCAGCATTTT.

This clonotype has at least ten counts. J is TRBJ1-5 and V is TRBV7-2; the D is unclear. Germline V gives CDR1 SGHTA, CDR2 FQGNSA. Trimming left V 1 base short and J 7 bases short, with 8 bases between. The CDR3 is 13 amino acids. CDR3 protein: CASSLDERQPQHF. The CDR3 bases are TGTGCCAGCAGCTTAGATGAGAGACAGCCCCAGCATTTT. Variable domain in full (rest from reference TRBV7-2 and TRBJ1-5): GAGVSQSPSNKVTEKGKDVELRCDPISGHTALYWYRQSLGQGLEFLIYFQGNSAPDKSGLPSDRFSAERTGGSVSTLTIQRTQQEDSAVYLCASSLDERQPQHFGDGTRLSIL.